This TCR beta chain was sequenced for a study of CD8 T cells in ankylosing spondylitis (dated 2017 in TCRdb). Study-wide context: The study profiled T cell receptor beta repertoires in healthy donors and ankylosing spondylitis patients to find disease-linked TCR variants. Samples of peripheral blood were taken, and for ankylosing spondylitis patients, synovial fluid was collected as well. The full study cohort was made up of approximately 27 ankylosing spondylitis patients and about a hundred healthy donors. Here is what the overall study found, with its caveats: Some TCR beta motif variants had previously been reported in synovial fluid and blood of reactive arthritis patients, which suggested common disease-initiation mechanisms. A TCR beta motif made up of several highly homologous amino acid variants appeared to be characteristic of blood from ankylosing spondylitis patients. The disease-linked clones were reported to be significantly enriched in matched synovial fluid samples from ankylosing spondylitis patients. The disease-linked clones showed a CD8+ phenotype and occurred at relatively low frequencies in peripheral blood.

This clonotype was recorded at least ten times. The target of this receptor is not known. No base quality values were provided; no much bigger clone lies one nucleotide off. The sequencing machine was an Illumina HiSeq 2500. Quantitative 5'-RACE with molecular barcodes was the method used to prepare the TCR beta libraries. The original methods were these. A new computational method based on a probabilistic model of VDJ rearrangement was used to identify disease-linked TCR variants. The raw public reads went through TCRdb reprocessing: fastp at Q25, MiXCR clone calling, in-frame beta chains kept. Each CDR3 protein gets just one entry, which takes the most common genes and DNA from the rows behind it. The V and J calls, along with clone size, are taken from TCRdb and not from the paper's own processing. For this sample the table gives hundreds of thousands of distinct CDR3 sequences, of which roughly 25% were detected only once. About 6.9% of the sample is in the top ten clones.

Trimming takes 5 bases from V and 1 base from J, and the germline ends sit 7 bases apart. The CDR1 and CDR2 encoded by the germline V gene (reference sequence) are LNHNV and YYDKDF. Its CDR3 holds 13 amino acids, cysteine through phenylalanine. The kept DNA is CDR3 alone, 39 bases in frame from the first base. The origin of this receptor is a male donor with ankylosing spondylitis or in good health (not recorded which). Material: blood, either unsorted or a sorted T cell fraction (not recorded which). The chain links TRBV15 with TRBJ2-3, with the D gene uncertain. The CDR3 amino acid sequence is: CATSPGGTDTQYF. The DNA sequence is TGTGCCACCAGCCCAGGCGGCACAGATACGCAGTATTTT. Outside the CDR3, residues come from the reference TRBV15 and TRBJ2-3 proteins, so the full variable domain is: DAMVIQNPRYQVTQFGKPVTLSCSQTLNHNVMYWYQQKSSQAPKLLFHYYDKDFNNEADTPDNFQSRRPNTSFCFLDIRSPGLGDTAMYLCATSPGGTDTQYFGPGTRLTVL.